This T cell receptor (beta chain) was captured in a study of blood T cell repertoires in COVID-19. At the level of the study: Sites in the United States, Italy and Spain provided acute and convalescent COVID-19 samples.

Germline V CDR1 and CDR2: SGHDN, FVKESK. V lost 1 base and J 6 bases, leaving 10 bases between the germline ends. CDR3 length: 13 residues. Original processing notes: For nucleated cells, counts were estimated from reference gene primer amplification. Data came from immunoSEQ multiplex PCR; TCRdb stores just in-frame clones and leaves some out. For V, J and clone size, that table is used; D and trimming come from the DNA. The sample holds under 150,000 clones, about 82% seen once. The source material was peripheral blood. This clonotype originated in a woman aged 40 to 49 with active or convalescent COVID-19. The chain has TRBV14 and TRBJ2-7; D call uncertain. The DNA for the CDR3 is TGTGCCAGCAGCCAAGTTATCCGGGTCGAGCAGTACTTC. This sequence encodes CASSQVIRVEQYF. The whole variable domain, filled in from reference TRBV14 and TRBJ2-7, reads EAGVTQFPSHSVIEKGQTVTLRCDPISGHDNLYWYRRVMGKEIKFLLHFVKESKQDESGMPNNRFLAERTGGTYSTLKVQPAELEDSGVYFCASSQVIRVEQYFGPGTRLTVT.